This record covers a single TCR beta chain. These data are taken from a study of CD8 T cells in ankylosing spondylitis. TCRdb re-analysed the 5' RACE reads in MiXCR, keeping a single row per CDR3 protein. The sample carries some 130,000 distinct CDR3 sequences, approximately 14% recorded once. The clonotype originates from a female donor with ankylosing spondylitis or in good health (not recorded which). Sequenced sample: blood, either unsorted or a sorted T cell fraction (not recorded which).

In DNA form, the CDR3 reads TGTGCCAGCAGCCTCGGGGGGAGCTTCACAGATACGCAGTATTTT. Protein sequence: CASSLGGSFTDTQYF. This chain joins TRBV13 and TRBJ2-3, with 7 bases identical to TRBD2. Germline V gene sequence: CDR1 PRHDT, CDR2 FYEKMQ (reference sequence). With V trimmed by 5 bases and J by 2 bases, 7 bases remained unmatched. This CDR3 is built from 15 residues.